A selection of T cell receptor beta chains follows, all from one sample in a study of T cells after yellow fever vaccination. In TCRdb, the 5' RACE reads were re-called with MiXCR into one record per CDR3 protein. The data contain 360,000 or so distinct CDR3 sequences, under 14% of them singletons. This specimen consisted of PBMCs, obtained on the day of the first yellow fever vaccination. The source is a man between 18 and 35 years old who received the YFV17D yellow fever vaccine. Each CDR3 is given with its conserved first and last residue. D genes are given only for firm matches. Not all rows give a size; the values are once, few, many and, for expanded clones, a class.

>TRBD1|-|TRBV30|TRBJ2-1
CAWSTTGVEQFF
TGTGCCTGGAGTACGACAGGGGTTGAGCAGTTCTTC
>TRBD1|-|TRBV3-1|TRBJ2-2
CASSPDRPSTGELFF
TGTGCCAGCAGTCCGGACAGGCCTTCCACCGGGGAGCTGTTTTTT
>-|-|TRBV14|TRBJ2-3
CASQASLDPSKGQYF
TGTGCCAGCCAGGCGTCCCTGGACCCTTCTAAGGGGCAGTATTTT
>-|-|TRBV29-1|TRBJ1-1
CSVALDRNMNTEAFF
TGCAGCGTAGCCCTCGACAGGAATATGAACACTGAAGCTTTCTTT
>TRBD1|few|TRBV10-2|TRBJ1-1
CASRPGGNHKAFF
TGCGCCAGCCGGCCAGGGGGGAATCATAAAGCTTTCTTT
>-|-|TRBV4-1|TRBJ2-5
CASSHFEGGETQYF
TGCGCCAGCAGCCATTTCGAGGGCGGGGAGACCCAGTACTTC
>TRBD1|-|TRBV2|TRBJ1-6
CASRGTDNSPLHF
TGTGCCAGCAGAGGGACAGATAATTCACCCCTCCACTTT
>-|few|TRBV4-3|TRBJ2-3
CASSQQPPGSTDTQYF
TGCGCCAGCAGCCAACAACCTCCCGGGAGCACAGATACGCAGTATTTT
>-|-|TRBV6-2/TRBV6-3|TRBJ2-4
CASRTLAKNIQYF
TGTGCCAGCAGGACCCTAGCCAAAAACATTCAGTACTTC
>-|few|TRBV7-9|TRBJ2-3
CASSPFTNTDTQYF
TGTGCCAGCAGCCCTTTCACTAACACAGATACGCAGTATTTT